This T cell receptor beta chain appears in the sequencing data of a study of T cell responses to AZD1222 COVID-19 vaccine. This CDR3 comprises 16 residues. Trimming removed 1 base from V and 5 bases from J; junction bases left unmatched: 8. Germline CDR1 is SGHTA and CDR2 is FQGNSA. The assay was immunoSEQ multiplex PCR, and TCRdb's table has in-frame clones only and misses some. The sample has 100,000 to 150,000 clones; around 90% are singletons. The material was peripheral blood, obtained on day 0 of AZD1222 vaccination. V usage is TRBV7-2 and J usage is TRBJ2-5, with 9 bases that match TRBD2. The sequence was obtained from an adult in good health. CDR3 protein: CASSLVRGGRGETQYF. CDR3 coding DNA: TGTGCCAGCAGCTTAGTGCGGGGGGGCCGAGGGGAGACCCAGTACTTC.